This T cell receptor (beta chain) is drawn from a study of T cells in narcolepsy. Notes on the study in general: Same-patient CSF and blood CD4+ T cell clonotypes included HCRT-specific and TRIB2-specific autoreactive ones.

Generated by immunoSEQ multiplex PCR, the TCRdb table keeps only in-frame clones and is missing some. Here the sample spans about 15,000 clones, roughly 85% being singletons. This clone was seen a few times. As yet, its antigen is unknown. Trimming left V 5 bases short and J 6 bases short, with 17 bases between. The germline gives CDR1 SGHVS, CDR2 FNYEAQ. This CDR3 region has 15 residues. V is TRBV7-6 and J is TRBJ2-1; weak D call: TRBD2 (6 bases). Sample: memory (CD45RA-) CD4+ T cells from blood. This TCR was recovered from a human donor in good health. Written as DNA, the CDR3 is TGTGCCAGCAGCCCTCACCCGGGCGGGACCAATGAGCAGTTCTTC. It translates to CASSPHPGGTNEQFF.